Each of the 17 T cell receptor beta chains below was sequenced from the same sample in a study of T-cell memory formation after mild COVID-19. In TCRdb, the 5' RACE reads were re-called with MiXCR into one record per CDR3 protein. Of approximately 98,000 distinct CDR3 sequences in the sample, roughly a sixth were seen once. Sequencing input: PBMCs or a T cell subset sorted from them (not recorded which). These receptors came from a man in his late teens or twenties who had mild COVID-19 (a few samples of this study predate the infection). Cell type and time point are not known.

This clonotype showed up just a few times. The chain carries TRBV9 and TRBJ1-1, with 7 bases aligning to TRBD1. Germline loops: CDR1 SGDLS, CDR2 YYNGEE. This CDR3 contains 13 residues. V dropped 0 bases and J dropped 7; count of bases not matched to a gene: 3. The chain's CDR3 is CASSVDHRGEAFF. CDR3 DNA sequence: TGTGCCAGCAGCGTAGATCACAGGGGTGAAGCTTTCTTT.

V is TRBV4-3 and J is TRBJ1-6, with a weak D call TRBD1 (5 bases). Between the trimmed V and J ends, which lost 4 bases and 7 bases, there was a span of 14 bases. This CDR3 is 15 amino acids long. Per the germline V gene, CDR1 is LGHNA and CDR2 is YSLEER. The CDR3 loop is CASSLQPGLNSPLHF. In DNA, the CDR3 is TGCGCCAGCAGCCTACAACCAGGGTTAAATTCACCCCTCCACTTT.

This clonotype was counted at least ten times. This chain links TRBV25-1 with TRBJ2-3; TRBD1 agrees at 9 bases. CDR1 and CDR2 from the germline V gene are MGHDK and SYGVNS. This CDR3 contains 15 residues. V shed 6 bases and J 2 bases; nucleotides not matched to a gene: 6. The CDR3 bases are TGTGCCAGCAGGTCCGGGACAGGGAACACAGATACGCAGTATTTT. Protein sequence: CASRSGTGNTDTQYF.

V and J are TRBV9 and TRBJ1-2; no definite D call. V lost 0 bases to trimming and J lost 5 bases, with 11 bases between them. Germline V CDR1 and CDR2: SGDLS, YYNGEE. The length of the CDR3 is 14 residues. This CDR3 is CASSVESLGYGYTF. CDR3 nucleotides: TGTGCCAGCAGCGTAGAATCGCTCGGGTATGGCTACACCTTC.

V is TRBV4-3 and J is TRBJ2-7, with D possibly being TRBD1 or TRBD2 (6 bases each). The CDR3 is 13 amino acids. V dropped 4 bases and J dropped 4 bases, with 11 bases sitting between them. The germline V gene encodes CDR1 LGHNA and CDR2 YSLEER. The CDR3 region is CASSPRGGYEQYF. Here the CDR3 DNA reads TGCGCCAGCAGCCCCCGAGGGGGGTACGAGCAGTACTTC.

This clonotype was counted only a few times. The V gene is TRBV9, the J gene TRBJ2-5, with D possibly matching TRBD1 (5 bases). This CDR3 comprises 17 residues. V was trimmed by 2 bases and J by 4 bases, leaving 21 bases between them. Germline V gene data show CDR1 as SGDLS and CDR2 as YYNGEE. The CDR3 sequence: CASSVGWGSPNRETQYF. CDR3 nucleotide sequence: TGTGCCAGCAGCGTTGGTTGGGGCAGTCCTAATCGAGAGACCCAGTACTTC. The variable domain in full, with the rest retrieved from reference TRBV9 and TRBJ2-5, is DSGVTQTPKHLITATGQRVTLRCSPRSGDLSVYWYQQSLDQGLQFLIQYYNGEERAKGNILERFSAQQFPDLHSELNLSSLELGDSALYFCASSVGWGSPNRETQYFGPGTRLLVL.

This chain connects TRBV3-1 to TRBJ2-5; TRBD1 or TRBD2 may be the D gene (5 bases each). Trimming removed 3 bases from V and 2 bases from J, with 16 bases in between. Germline CDR1 is LGHDT and CDR2 is YNNKEL (reference sequence). The length of the CDR3 is 16 residues. The CDR3 coding sequence is TGTGCCAGCAGCCACCTGGGGACGGAATCTCAAGAGACCCAGTACTTC. It codes for CASSHLGTESQETQYF.

This clonotype was seen more than once but under ten times. The chain recombines TRBV11-3 with TRBJ1-1, with a tentative D call TRBD1 (5 bases). The germline V and J ends were trimmed by 4 bases and 8 bases, with 11 bases remaining between them. The CDR3 extends over 12 amino acids. Germline assignment: CDR1 SGHNT and CDR2 YENEEA. Written as DNA, the CDR3 is TGTGCCAGCAGCTCCGACGGGGGAGAAGCTTTCTTT. This sequence encodes CASSSDGGEAFF.

This clonotype has a handful of counts. The V gene is TRBV6-2 or TRBV6-3, the J gene TRBJ1-2, with D possibly being TRBD1 (6 bases). The length of the CDR3 is 14 residues. CDR1 and CDR2 (germline): MNHEY, SVGEGT. Deletions cut 0 bases from V and 12 bases from J, with 17 bases between. CDR3 DNA: TGTGCCAGCAGTTACTCGGCCTACAGGGAGTACGACACCTTC. Protein product: CASSYSAYREYDTF.

This clonotype was counted between two and nine times. The V gene is TRBV7-8, the J gene TRBJ2-1; TRBD2 agrees at 15 bases. Germline-derived CDR1 and CDR2 are SGHVS and FQNEAQ. V was clipped by 7 bases and J by 10 bases; unmatched bases: 5. CDR3 length: 14 residues. The CDR3 sequence is CASTGLAGGGEQFF. CDR3 nucleotide sequence: TGTGCCAGCACGGGACTAGCGGGGGGAGGGGAGCAGTTCTTC.

The chain links TRBV2 to TRBJ2-3, with 11 bases aligning to TRBD2. The CDR3 covers 15 residues. The V segment lost 4 bases and the J segment 3 bases; nucleotides outside the gene matches: 3. Per germline, CDR1 SNHLY and CDR2 FYNNEI. The CDR3: CASSGRLAGTDTQYF. Here the CDR3 DNA reads TGTGCCAGCAGTGGACGACTAGCGGGGACAGATACGCAGTATTTT.

J is TRBJ2-1 and V is TRBV5-5; 8 bases agree with TRBD2. The germline CDR1 and CDR2 sequences are SGHKS and YYEKEE (reference sequence). The CDR3 consists of 15 residues. The V and J ends lost 7 bases and 2 bases, in that order; junction bases with no gene match: 8. As DNA, the CDR3 is TGTGCCAGCGGAAACGCGGGGGGAACCTACAATGAGCAGTTCTTC. As protein: CASGNAGGTYNEQFF.

This clonotype was counted only a few times. This chain joins TRBV12-3 or TRBV12-4 and TRBJ1-5; D remains unclear. Trimming removed 4 bases at V and 4 bases at J, with 8 bases between. This CDR3 contains 13 residues. The CDR3 here is CASSSSQNQPQHF. In nucleotides, the CDR3 is TGTGCCAGCAGTTCATCCCAAAATCAGCCCCAGCATTTT.

The rearrangement joins TRBV9 to TRBJ1-6; possibly TRBD1 for D (6 bases). Looked up from germline, CDR1 is SGDLS and CDR2 is YYNGEE. The CDR3 runs 15 residues. Trimming removed 4 bases at V and 8 bases at J, with 16 bases between. The CDR3 reads CASSFSRGLDSPLHF. CDR3 nucleotide sequence: TGTGCCAGCAGCTTTTCCAGGGGTCTCGATTCACCCCTCCACTTT.

This rearrangement joins TRBV19 to TRBJ2-2; 9 nucleotides line up with TRBD1. Germline assignment: CDR1 LNHDA and CDR2 SQIVND (reference sequence). Trimming took 1 base from V and 5 from J; bases not matched to a gene: 8. CDR3 length: 17 residues. Here the CDR3 reads CASSIANRGLRTGELFF. In DNA, the CDR3 is TGTGCCAGTAGTATAGCCAACAGGGGGCTGAGGACCGGGGAGCTGTTTTTT.

This chain connects TRBV5-1 to TRBJ2-3; D gene unclear. This CDR3 spans 16 amino acids. Per germline, CDR1 SGHRS and CDR2 YFSETQ. V lost 0 bases to trimming and J lost 4 bases, with 15 bases between them. This CDR3 reads CASSLGRSRSADTQYF. The CDR3 nucleotides read TGCGCCAGCAGCTTGGGAAGGTCCAGGTCCGCAGATACGCAGTATTTT. The variable domain in full, with the rest retrieved from reference TRBV5-1 and TRBJ2-3, is KAGVTQTPRYLIKTRGQQVTLSCSPISGHRSVSWYQQTPGQGLQFLFEYFSETQRNKGNFPGRFSGRQFSNSRSEMNVSTLELGDSALYLCASSLGRSRSADTQYFGPGTRLTVL.

This clonotype was seen a handful of times. V gene TRBV12-3 or TRBV12-4 combines with J gene TRBJ2-1; 8 bases are a match to TRBD1. V lost 3 bases and J lost 7; bases outside the gene matches: 8. The CDR3 is 15 residues long. DNA of the CDR3: TGTGCCAGCAGTTTCCGGACAGGGAGCGGGAATGAGCAGTTCTTC. Protein product: CASSFRTGSGNEQFF.